These T cell receptor beta chains were read from a single sample in a study of blood T cell repertoires in COVID-19. Assay used: immunoSEQ multiplex PCR; TCRdb lists only in-frame clones, some missing. Of approximately 87,000 clones in the sample, approximately 80% were seen once. Sequencing was performed on peripheral blood. These receptors were obtained from an elderly woman with acute or convalescent COVID-19. The CDR3 runs from the conserved cysteine through the conserved F or W. The order of the fields is CDR3 length, clone size, V gene, D gene, J gene, CDR3 protein, CDR3 DNA. A D gene is named only where the DNA matches it firmly. Expanded clones get a size class; other rows say once, few or many, or leave the size out.

18	-	TRBV19	TRBD2	TRBJ2-2	CASSTSGTSGSNTGELFF	TGTGCCAGTAGTACCTCCGGGACTAGCGGTTCGAACACCGGGGAGCTGTTTTTT
17	-	TRBV18	TRBD1	TRBJ1-4	CASSPLGQGGVGEKLFF	TGTGCCAGCTCACCACTCGGACAGGGAGGCGTTGGTGAAAAACTGTTTTTT
15	-	TRBV3-1/TRBV3-2	-	TRBJ1-3	CASSQRSGSGNTIYF	TGTGCCAGCAGTCAGAGGTCCGGCTCTGGAAACACCATATATTTT
16	-	TRBV15	-	TRBJ1-4	CATSGKRRFGDEKLFF	TGTGCCACCAGCGGGAAAAGACGATTCGGGGATGAAAAACTGTTTTTT
14	few	TRBV2	TRBD1	TRBJ1-1	CASKGQGIGTEAFF	TGTGCCAGCAAGGGACAGGGTATCGGGACTGAAGCTTTCTTT
13	-	TRBV30	-	TRBJ1-5	CAWSLGRGQPQHF	TGTGCCTGGAGCCTGGGGAGAGGGCAGCCCCAGCATTTT
13	-	TRBV6-7	-	TRBJ1-6	CASIRDSYSPLHF	TGTGCCAGCATCAGGGATAGTTACTCACCCCTCCACTTT
14	once	TRBV6-6	TRBD1	TRBJ2-7	CASSPGQGIYEQYF	TGTGCCAGCAGCCCCGGACAGGGGATCTACGAGCAGTACTTC
13	few	TRBV27	-	TRBJ1-2	CASSWGVNYGYTF	TGTGCCAGCAGTTGGGGGGTAAACTATGGCTACACCTTC
16	-	TRBV29-1	-	TRBJ2-6	CSVVGGTDSGANVLTF	TGCAGCGTTGTCGGCGGGACAGACTCTGGGGCCAACGTCCTGACTTTC
16	-	TRBV5-1	TRBD1	TRBJ1-5	CASSLGGQGRNQPQHF	TGCGCCAGCAGCTTGGGCGGACAGGGACGCAATCAGCCCCAGCATTTT
13	-	TRBV6-4	-	TRBJ2-2	CASSVQSTGELFF	TGTGCCAGCAGTGTACAGAGCACCGGGGAGCTGTTTTTT
15	-	TRBV21-1	-	TRBJ2-7	CASSKEVQSAYEQYF	TGTGCCAGCAGCAAAGAGGTACAGAGTGCCTACGAGCAGTACTTC
15	few	TRBV2	TRBD1	TRBJ1-4	CASRAGTATNEKLFF	TGTGCCAGCAGGGCGGGGACAGCAACTAATGAAAAACTGTTTTTT
13	-	TRBV7-9	-	TRBJ2-2	CASLGQPTGELFF	TGTGCCTCTTTGGGCCAGCCAACCGGGGAGCTGTTTTTT
15	-	TRBV10-1	TRBD2	TRBJ2-5	CASSESSGGPETQYF	TGCGCCAGCAGTGAGTCGTCGGGGGGTCCGGAGACCCAGTACTTC
15	few	TRBV7-9	-	TRBJ1-2	CASSPSFGGGDGYTF	TGTGCCAGCAGCCCATCCTTCGGGGGAGGTGATGGCTACACCTTC
15	-	TRBV7-3	-	TRBJ2-1	CASSLGPVSYNEQFF	TGTGCCAGCAGCTTAGGGCCAGTTTCCTACAATGAGCAGTTCTTC
15	-	TRBV19	-	TRBJ2-5	CASSIKSESRETQYF	TGTGCCAGTAGTATAAAATCTGAATCTAGAGAGACCCAGTACTTC
15	-	TRBV28	-	TRBJ1-5	CASSLSKRGEQPQHF	TGTGCCAGCAGTTTATCAAAAAGGGGTGAGCAGCCCCAGCATTTT
15	-	TRBV3-1/TRBV3-2	-	TRBJ2-2	CASSQVGGANGELFF	TGTGCCAGCAGCCAAGTTGGCGGGGCTAACGGGGAGCTGTTTTTT
14	few	TRBV27	-	TRBJ1-5	CASSLLGANQPQHF	TGTGCCAGCAGTTTACTGGGCGCCAATCAGCCCCAGCATTTT
16	-	TRBV20-1	TRBD1	TRBJ1-2	CSASSTGGKRDYGYTF	TGCAGTGCTAGTTCGACAGGGGGTAAGCGGGACTATGGCTACACCTTC